Following are 24 T cell receptor beta chains from one sample sequenced in a study of blood T cell repertoires in COVID-19. The table came from immunoSEQ multiplex PCR; TCRdb's copy has only in-frame clones and leaves some out. The sample has about 120,000 clones; approximately 90% are singletons. Sequencing was carried out using peripheral blood. The receptor source for this set is a woman aged 70 to 79 who had recovered from COVID-19.

The V and J genes are TRBV6-5 and TRBJ2-4; TRBD2 aligns across 8 bases. Germline V gene sequence: CDR1 MNHEY, CDR2 SVGAGI. This CDR3 has 14 amino acids. The V gene end was trimmed by 7 bases and the J gene end by 9 bases; junction bases not matched to a gene: 11. CDR3 sequence: CASNSGGGGSIQYF. The CDR3 bases are TGTGCCAGCAACTCGGGGGGGGGAGGGAGCATTCAGTACTTC.

The chain recombines TRBV7-3 with TRBJ1-4; D is uncertain. Trimming left V 5 bases short and J 8 bases short, with 15 bases between. Per the germline V gene, CDR1 is SGHTA and CDR2 is FQGTGA. This CDR3 has 14 residues. As DNA, the CDR3 is TGTGCCAGCAGCCACTACGAGAGTCGGGAAAAACTGTTTTTT. Amino acids: CASSHYESREKLFF.

The chain employs TRBV2 and TRBJ1-3; 7 nucleotides line up with TRBD1. The germline gives CDR1 SNHLY, CDR2 FYNNEI. The CDR3 is made up of 16 amino acids. The V gene end was trimmed by 8 bases and the J gene end by 0 bases; junction bases not matched to a gene: 10. The CDR3 loop is CASSTDRPDSGNTIYF. CDR3 DNA sequence: TGTGCCAGCTCCACGGACAGGCCTGACTCTGGAAACACCATATATTTT.

The CDR3 is CASSSGGDRSYEQYF. In DNA form, the CDR3 reads TGTGCCAGCAGCTCGGGGGGGGACAGATCCTACGAGCAGTACTTC. V is TRBV11-3 and J is TRBJ2-7, with D perhaps TRBD2 (8 bases). V dropped 4 bases and J dropped 1 base, with 14 bases sitting between them. The CDR3 runs 15 residues. The germline CDR1 and CDR2 sequences are SGHNT and YENEEA.

The V and J genes are TRBV4-1 and TRBJ2-5, with 13 bases aligning to TRBD2. The CDR3 consists of 16 residues. Per germline, CDR1 MGHRA and CDR2 YSYEKL. V shed 1 base, J shed 5 bases, and the junction held 4 bases outside the gene matches. The chain's CDR3 is CASSQGLAGGGETQYF. CDR3 sequence (DNA): TGCGCCAGCAGCCAAGGACTAGCGGGAGGCGGGGAGACCCAGTACTTC.

The chain employs TRBV11-3 and TRBJ2-5; 11 bases are a match to TRBD1. V dropped 5 bases and J dropped 1; count of bases not matched to a gene: 6. Germline CDR1 is SGHNT and CDR2 is YENEEA. CDR3 length: 16 amino acids. CDR3: CASSLGQGASQETQYF. CDR3 DNA: TGTGCCAGCAGCCTCGGACAGGGGGCCTCCCAAGAGACCCAGTACTTC.

This rearrangement joins TRBV5-1 to TRBJ1-4; maybe TRBD1 (5 bases). Trimming took 4 bases from V and 5 from J, leaving 12 bases between them. CDR1 and CDR2 from the germline V gene are SGHRS and YFSETQ. The CDR3 totals 14 residues. For the CDR3, the DNA is TGCGCCAGCAGCGTCGGACGGGGGAATGAAAAACTGTTTTTT. Translating it yields CASSVGRGNEKLFF. The variable domain in full, with the rest retrieved from reference TRBV5-1 and TRBJ1-4, is KAGVTQTPRYLIKTRGQQVTLSCSPISGHRSVSWYQQTPGQGLQFLFEYFSETQRNKGNFPGRFSGRQFSNSRSEMNVSTLELGDSALYLCASSVGRGNEKLFFGSGTQLSVL.

The genes are TRBV7-3 and TRBJ2-5; 7 positions match TRBD2. The CDR3 sequence is 17 residues long. V was pared by 0 bases and J by 5 bases, with 12 bases of the junction left unmatched. Germline values: CDR1 SGHTA, CDR2 FQGTGA. The CDR3 DNA is TGTGCCAGCAGCTTAACGGCGGGAGCTCCCTTTGGTGAGACCCAGTACTTC. Translating gives CASSLTAGAPFGETQYF.

The chain joins TRBV4-2 to TRBJ2-1; 8 positions match TRBD2. Germline V gene data show CDR1 as LGHNA and CDR2 as YNFKEQ. This CDR3 spans 16 amino acids. Germline trimming cut 1 base from V and 0 bases from J; bases unmatched to any gene: 2. The CDR3 loop reads CASSQGGTSSYNEQFF. Written as DNA, the CDR3 is TGTGCCAGCAGCCAAGGTGGGACTAGCTCCTACAATGAGCAGTTCTTC.

V and J are TRBV2 and TRBJ2-3; TRBD2 matches 7 bases. The germline V gene encodes CDR1 SNHLY and CDR2 FYNNEI. The CDR3 has 13 residues. The V and J ends lost 9 bases and 2 bases, in that order; junction bases with no gene match: 5. In nucleotides, the CDR3 is TGTGCCAGTGAGCGGGGAGACACAGATACGCAGTATTTT. This encodes CASERGDTDTQYF.

The chain joins TRBV5-4 to TRBJ2-1, with 10 nucleotides matching TRBD2. CDR3 length: 15 residues. The V gene's germline CDR1 is SGHNT and CDR2 YYREEE (reference sequence). Trimming cost V 1 base and J 7 bases; bases outside gene matches: 5. This CDR3 reads CASSLRAGGYNEQFF. The CDR3 region has the DNA TGTGCCAGCAGCTTGAGAGCGGGGGGGTATAATGAGCAGTTCTTC.

The gene calls are TRBV3-1 (or the pseudogene TRBV3-2) and TRBJ1-1, with D unclear. The CDR3 spans 15 residues. Germline V gene lookup returns CDR1 LGHDT and CDR2 YNNKEL (reference sequence). Trimming cost V 0 bases and J 4 bases, with 12 bases left between them. The CDR3 sequence: CASSQDWRAGTEAFF. In DNA form, the CDR3 reads TGTGCCAGCAGCCAAGATTGGAGGGCCGGCACTGAAGCTTTCTTT.

There are a few counts of this clone. The gene calls are TRBV19 and TRBJ1-5, with 10 positions matching TRBD1. Germline V lookup: CDR1 LNHDA, CDR2 SQIVND (reference sequence). The trim removed 5 bases at V and 9 bases at J, leaving 4 bases unmatched. CDR3 length equals 13 residues. CDR3 nucleotides: TGTGCCAGTAGTGACAGGGGGCCGGGGCCCCAGCATTTT. Its protein is CASSDRGPGPQHF.

J is TRBJ2-1 and V is TRBV5-8; the match to TRBD1 covers 12 bases. The CDR3 is made up of 17 amino acids. CDR1 and CDR2 (germline): SGHTS, YDEGEE. J gave up 8 bases and V 4 bases, and 13 bases lay outside the gene matches. This chain's CDR3 is CASSTGQGAMVVDEQFF. The DNA for the CDR3 is TGTGCCAGCAGCACGGGACAGGGGGCCATGGTAGTCGATGAGCAGTTCTTC.

The chain links TRBV5-1 to TRBJ2-7; D might be TRBD2 (5 bases). The germline gives CDR1 SGHRS, CDR2 YFSETQ. V gave up 2 bases and J gave up 3 bases, with 12 bases separating them. CDR3 length: 14 residues. This CDR3 is CASSFSLASYEQYF. For the CDR3, the DNA is TGCGCCAGCAGCTTTAGTCTAGCTAGCTACGAGCAGTACTTC.

The rearrangement uses TRBV6-6 and TRBJ1-5; a weak D match, TRBD1 (5 bases). Trimming stripped 7 bases from V and 0 bases from J, with 28 bases between. The germline gives CDR1 MNHNY, CDR2 SVGAGI (reference sequence). CDR3 size: 20 residues. CDR3 in DNA: TGTGCCAGCATTCGATACCCCCCAGGAGGAGGGACCCATAGCAATCAGCCCCAGCATTTT. Protein sequence: CASIRYPPGGGTHSNQPQHF.

V and J are TRBV5-5 and TRBJ2-3; D is undetermined. Germline CDR1 is SGHKS and CDR2 is YYEKEE (reference sequence). This CDR3 region has 14 residues. The V end lost 2 bases, the J end lost 0 bases, and 7 bases lay between the germline ends. In nucleotides, the CDR3 is TGTGCCAGCAGCTTCTTTACTAGCACAGATACGCAGTATTTT. The encoded protein is CASSFFTSTDTQYF.

The chain carries TRBV5-1 and TRBJ2-1; D is possibly TRBD2 (6 bases). Trimming removed 4 bases at V and 3 bases at J, with 14 bases between. Looked up from germline, CDR1 is SGHRS and CDR2 is YFSETQ. CDR3 length: 15 amino acids. The CDR3, as DNA: TGCGCCAGCAGCGAGGGACTGGCGAACTACAATGAGCAGTTCTTC. Its translation: CASSEGLANYNEQFF.

This sequence joins TRBV2 and TRBJ1-5; D possibly corresponds to TRBD1 (5 bases). Germline CDR1 reads SNHLY; CDR2 reads FYNNEI. V dropped 11 bases and J dropped 4 bases, with 15 bases sitting between them. CDR3 length equals 13 residues. CDR3 sequence (DNA): TGTGCCTCGCAACGGGGGGGGAATCAGCCCCAGCATTTT. This codes for CASQRGGNQPQHF.

This chain connects TRBV20-1 to TRBJ2-2; 8 bases align to TRBD2. Germline assignment: CDR1 DFQATT and CDR2 SNEGSKA (reference sequence). With V trimmed by 3 bases and J by 6 bases, 9 bases remained unmatched. The CDR3 consists of 15 residues. CDR3 sequence: CSASSFGGAAGELFF. The CDR3 nucleotides read TGCAGTGCTAGTTCCTTCGGGGGGGCGGCCGGGGAGCTGTTTTTT.

CDR3 nucleotides: TGCGCCAGCAGCCAAGAAACTCCAGGGGCCGCGCCTGATATTGTGGGCAAGACCCAGTACTTC. It encodes CASSQETPGAAPDIVGKTQYF. This chain links TRBV4-1 with TRBJ2-5, with D maybe TRBD1 (6 bases). Germline CDR1 reads MGHRA; CDR2 reads YSYEKL. The CDR3 length is 21 residues. The germline V and J ends were trimmed by 0 bases and 6 bases, with 32 bases remaining between them.

V is TRBV6-1 and J is TRBJ2-1; 7 nucleotides match TRBD2. The CDR3 covers 15 residues. Germline CDR1 MNHNS, CDR2 SASEGT. V gave up 1 base and J gave up 2 bases; unmatched junction bases: 2. The CDR3 is CASSEGEGTYNEQFF. In nucleotides, the CDR3 is TGTGCCAGCAGTGAAGGGGAGGGGACCTACAATGAGCAGTTCTTC.

The chain is built from TRBV28 and TRBJ2-7, with D possibly being TRBD1 (6 bases). V lost 6 bases to trimming and J lost 2 bases, with 14 bases between them. From germline, CDR1 is MDHEN and CDR2 SYDVKM. CDR3 length: 14 amino acids. The CDR3 here is CASSRGQLAYEQYF. In nucleotides, the CDR3 is TGTGCCAGCAGCCGAGGACAGTTAGCCTACGAGCAGTACTTC.

This rearrangement joins TRBV4-2 to TRBJ2-1, with D tentatively TRBD2 (6 bases). Trimming removed 7 bases from V and 2 bases from J, with 18 bases in between. The germline CDR1 and CDR2 sequences are LGHNA and YNFKEQ. The CDR3 consists of 16 residues. CDR3 nucleotides: TGTGCCAGCACCACACAAGTAGCGGAGGCCTACAATGAGCAGTTCTTC. It codes for CASTTQVAEAYNEQFF.